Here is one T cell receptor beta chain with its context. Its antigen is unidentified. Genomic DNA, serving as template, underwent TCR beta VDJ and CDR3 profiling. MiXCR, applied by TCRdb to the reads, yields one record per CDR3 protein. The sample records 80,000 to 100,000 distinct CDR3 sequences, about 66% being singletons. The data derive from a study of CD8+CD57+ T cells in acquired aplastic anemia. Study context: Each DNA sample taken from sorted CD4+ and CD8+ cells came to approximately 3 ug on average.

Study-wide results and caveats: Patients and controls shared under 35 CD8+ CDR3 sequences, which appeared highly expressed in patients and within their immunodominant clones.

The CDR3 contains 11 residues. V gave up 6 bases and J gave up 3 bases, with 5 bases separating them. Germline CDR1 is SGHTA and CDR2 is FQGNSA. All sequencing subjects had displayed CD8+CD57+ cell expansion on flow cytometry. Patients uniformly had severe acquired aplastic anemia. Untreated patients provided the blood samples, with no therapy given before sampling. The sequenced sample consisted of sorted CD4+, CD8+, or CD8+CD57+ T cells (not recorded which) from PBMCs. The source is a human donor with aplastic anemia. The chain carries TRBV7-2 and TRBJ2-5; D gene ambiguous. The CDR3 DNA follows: TGTGCCAGCAGGAAAAAAGAGACCCAGTACTTC. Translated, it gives CASRKKETQYF.